A selection of T cell receptor beta chains follows, all from one sample in a study of blood T cell repertoires in COVID-19. The data were produced by immunoSEQ multiplex PCR, yet TCRdb's version contains in-frame clones alone and is incomplete. The data show under 95,000 clones, approximately 80% seen once. The sequencing input was peripheral blood. The receptors derive from a man aged 45-65 years with acute or convalescent COVID-19. Each CDR3 is given with its conserved first and last residue. The order of the fields is V gene, J gene, clone size, D gene, CDR3 length, CDR3 protein, CDR3 DNA. The D gene is left open where the match is weak. Only part of the rows carry a size: once, few, many, or a class if the clone is expanded.

v_gene: TRBV28
j_gene: TRBJ2-7
abundance: -
d_gene: TRBD1
len: 17
CDR3aa: CASSHSYGTGDSLEQYF
CDR3nt: TGTGCCAGCAGTCACTCCTACGGGACAGGGGATTCCTTAGAGCAGTACTTC

v_gene: TRBV6-5
j_gene: TRBJ1-1
abundance: -
d_gene: -
len: 13
CDR3aa: CASSSRYFTEAFF
CDR3nt: TGTGCCAGCAGTTCCCGTTACTTCACTGAAGCTTTCTTT

v_gene: TRBV4-3
j_gene: TRBJ2-7
abundance: -
d_gene: TRBD1
len: 15
CDR3aa: CASSQENRGPYEQYF
CDR3nt: TGCGCCAGCAGCCAAGAGAACAGGGGTCCCTACGAGCAGTACTTC

v_gene: TRBV18
j_gene: TRBJ2-1
abundance: once
d_gene: TRBD1
len: 17
CDR3aa: CASSPPFRTGQSNEQFF
CDR3nt: TGTGCCAGCTCACCACCGTTTCGGACAGGGCAGTCCAATGAGCAGTTCTTC

v_gene: TRBV11-2
j_gene: TRBJ1-1
abundance: once
d_gene: TRBD1
len: 16
CDR3aa: CASSLLGGTRDTEAFF
CDR3nt: TGTGCCAGCAGCTTATTAGGGGGCACGCGGGACACTGAAGCTTTCTTT

v_gene: TRBV5-4
j_gene: TRBJ2-7
abundance: many
d_gene: -
len: 15
CDR3aa: CASSPFGRGSYEQYF
CDR3nt: TGTGCCAGCAGCCCCTTCGGAAGGGGGTCCTACGAGCAGTACTTC

v_gene: TRBV12-5
j_gene: TRBJ1-2
abundance: -
d_gene: TRBD1
len: 13
CDR3aa: CASGPQGGYGYTF
CDR3nt: TGTGCTAGTGGTCCACAGGGGGGGTATGGCTACACCTTC

v_gene: TRBV6-5
j_gene: TRBJ2-6
abundance: -
d_gene: -
len: 15
CDR3aa: CASISVRAGANVLTF
CDR3nt: TGTGCCAGCATCTCAGTTCGGGCTGGGGCCAACGTCCTGACTTTC

v_gene: TRBV15
j_gene: TRBJ1-1
abundance: -
d_gene: TRBD1
len: 17
CDR3aa: CATSREGVRGQNTEAFF
CDR3nt: TGTGCCACCAGCAGAGAGGGGGTAAGGGGGCAGAACACTGAAGCTTTCTTT

v_gene: TRBV5-1
j_gene: TRBJ1-2
abundance: few
d_gene: TRBD1
len: 13
CDR3aa: CASSAGGQGGYTF
CDR3nt: TGCGCCAGCAGCGCAGGGGGACAGGGTGGCTACACCTTC

v_gene: TRBV7-9
j_gene: TRBJ1-5
abundance: -
d_gene: -
len: 13
CDR3aa: CASSFSYNQPQHF
CDR3nt: TGTGCCAGCAGTTTCAGTTACAATCAGCCCCAGCATTTT

v_gene: TRBV5-4
j_gene: TRBJ1-3
abundance: few
d_gene: -
len: 15
CDR3aa: CASSLDQSSGNTIYF
CDR3nt: TGTGCCAGCAGCTTGGACCAGTCCTCTGGAAACACCATATATTTT

v_gene: TRBV5-1
j_gene: TRBJ2-5
abundance: -
d_gene: -
len: 13
CDR3aa: CASSSGSGETQYF
CDR3nt: TGCGCCAGCAGTTCCGGTAGTGGAGAGACCCAGTACTTC

v_gene: TRBV28
j_gene: TRBJ2-7
abundance: -
d_gene: -
len: 18
CDR3aa: CASSLPRVADGVAYEQYF
CDR3nt: TGTGCCAGCAGCTTGCCGAGGGTGGCAGATGGGGTCGCGTACGAGCAGTACTTC

v_gene: TRBV15
j_gene: TRBJ1-4
abundance: few
d_gene: -
len: 16
CDR3aa: CATSKGGRGRGEKLFF
CDR3nt: TGTGCCACCAGCAAGGGAGGGAGAGGGAGAGGTGAAAAACTGTTTTTT

v_gene: TRBV15
j_gene: TRBJ1-1
abundance: -
d_gene: TRBD1
len: 17
CDR3aa: CATSRMGTGDMNTEAFF
CDR3nt: TGTGCCACCAGCAGGATGGGGACAGGGGATATGAACACTGAAGCTTTCTTT

v_gene: TRBV5-4
j_gene: TRBJ2-1
abundance: -
d_gene: -
len: 15
CDR3aa: CASSPQGFPVNEQFF
CDR3nt: TGTGCCAGCAGCCCCCAGGGCTTCCCCGTCAATGAGCAGTTCTTC

v_gene: TRBV19
j_gene: TRBJ1-5
abundance: -
d_gene: -
len: 15
CDR3aa: CASSGMTGDNQPQHF
CDR3nt: TGTGCCAGTAGTGGGATGACAGGAGATAATCAGCCCCAGCATTTT

v_gene: TRBV4-3
j_gene: TRBJ1-1
abundance: -
d_gene: -
len: 15
CDR3aa: CASSQSLAGITEAFF
CDR3nt: TGCGCCAGCAGCCAATCCCTGGCAGGGATCACTGAAGCTTTCTTT

v_gene: TRBV6-1
j_gene: TRBJ2-2
abundance: -
d_gene: TRBD2
len: 17
CDR3aa: CASSGPGLAGGGGELFF
CDR3nt: TGTGCCAGCAGTGGCCCGGGGCTAGCGGGAGGAGGCGGGGAGCTGTTTTTT

v_gene: TRBV6-1
j_gene: TRBJ1-3
abundance: -
d_gene: -
len: 14
CDR3aa: CASSEAGSGNTIYF
CDR3nt: TGTGCCAGCAGTGAGGCAGGATCTGGAAACACCATATATTTT

v_gene: TRBV19
j_gene: TRBJ2-1
abundance: -
d_gene: TRBD2
len: 13
CDR3aa: CASGKRGHNEQFF
CDR3nt: TGTGCCAGTGGAAAGCGGGGGCACAATGAGCAGTTCTTC

v_gene: TRBV9
j_gene: TRBJ1-1
abundance: -
d_gene: -
len: 16
CDR3aa: CASSVSAGEKNTEAFF
CDR3nt: TGTGCCAGCAGCGTATCGGCGGGCGAAAAGAACACTGAAGCTTTCTTT

v_gene: TRBV29-1
j_gene: TRBJ2-3
abundance: -
d_gene: TRBD2
len: 15
CDR3aa: CSVVGGRAQTDTQYF
CDR3nt: TGCAGCGTTGTAGGCGGGAGGGCCCAAACAGATACGCAGTATTTT

v_gene: TRBV10-3
j_gene: TRBJ2-2
abundance: -
d_gene: TRBD2
len: 18
CDR3aa: CAIRPGTSGGTNTGELFF
CDR3nt: TGTGCCATCAGACCCGGGACTAGCGGGGGGACCAACACCGGGGAGCTGTTTTTT

v_gene: TRBV6-2/TRBV6-3
j_gene: TRBJ1-1
abundance: -
d_gene: -
len: 16
CDR3aa: CASSYSSGGLNTEAFF
CDR3nt: TGTGCCAGCAGTTACTCGAGCGGGGGGCTGAACACTGAAGCTTTCTTT

v_gene: TRBV5-1
j_gene: TRBJ1-3
abundance: -
d_gene: -
len: 15
CDR3aa: CASSLGQDSGNTIYF
CDR3nt: TGCGCCAGCAGCTTGGGGCAGGACTCTGGAAACACCATATATTTT

v_gene: TRBV10-3
j_gene: TRBJ2-1
abundance: -
d_gene: TRBD2
len: 15
CDR3aa: CAIRGLAGDYNEQFF
CDR3nt: TGTGCCATCAGGGGACTAGCGGGGGACTACAATGAGCAGTTCTTC

v_gene: TRBV9
j_gene: TRBJ1-5
abundance: -
d_gene: TRBD1
len: 16
CDR3aa: CASSEGAAHSNQPQHF
CDR3nt: TGTGCCAGCAGCGAGGGGGCGGCGCATAGCAATCAGCCCCAGCATTTT

v_gene: TRBV27
j_gene: TRBJ1-3
abundance: -
d_gene: TRBD1
len: 17
CDR3aa: CASSPLDRAGSGNTIYF
CDR3nt: TGTGCCAGCAGTCCCCTGGACAGGGCTGGTTCTGGAAACACCATATATTTT

v_gene: TRBV24-1
j_gene: TRBJ1-4
abundance: -
d_gene: -
len: 17
CDR3aa: CATSAQEDLDPAEKLFF
CDR3nt: TGTGCCACCAGTGCCCAGGAGGACCTCGACCCCGCGGAAAAACTGTTTTTT

v_gene: TRBV5-1
j_gene: TRBJ2-7
abundance: -
d_gene: -
len: 14
CDR3aa: CASSSGEESYEQYF
CDR3nt: TGCGCCAGCAGCTCTGGTGAGGAATCCTACGAGCAGTACTTC

v_gene: TRBV6-5
j_gene: TRBJ1-2
abundance: -
d_gene: -
len: 12
CDR3aa: CASSTGGYGYTF
CDR3nt: TGTGCCAGCAGTACCGGGGGGTATGGCTACACCTTC

v_gene: TRBV25-1
j_gene: TRBJ2-7
abundance: -
d_gene: -
len: 11
CDR3aa: CASSEGREQYF
CDR3nt: TGTGCCAGCAGTGAGGGGCGGGAGCAGTACTTC

v_gene: TRBV7-9
j_gene: TRBJ1-5
abundance: few
d_gene: TRBD1
len: 16
CDR3aa: CASSPGTGGNNQPQHF
CDR3nt: TGTGCCAGCAGCCCCGGGACAGGGGGAAACAATCAGCCCCAGCATTTT

v_gene: TRBV5-1
j_gene: TRBJ1-5
abundance: -
d_gene: -
len: 15
CDR3aa: CASSPGGQPNQPQHF
CDR3nt: TGCGCCAGCAGCCCGGGAGGCCAGCCTAATCAGCCCCAGCATTTT

v_gene: TRBV7-2
j_gene: TRBJ1-5
abundance: few
d_gene: -
len: 15
CDR3aa: CASSPTGTSNQPQHF
CDR3nt: TGTGCCAGCAGCCCTACAGGGACCAGCAATCAGCCCCAGCATTTT

v_gene: TRBV14
j_gene: TRBJ1-6
abundance: few
d_gene: TRBD1
len: 14
CDR3aa: CASSRTGDGSPLHF
CDR3nt: TGTGCCAGCAGCCGAACAGGGGATGGATCACCCCTCCACTTT

v_gene: TRBV28
j_gene: TRBJ1-5
abundance: -
d_gene: TRBD1
len: 17
CDR3aa: CASRRVRTGSSNQPQHF
CDR3nt: TGTGCCAGCAGACGAGTACGGACAGGATCTAGCAATCAGCCCCAGCATTTT

v_gene: TRBV3-1/TRBV3-2
j_gene: TRBJ1-5
abundance: few
d_gene: -
len: 13
CDR3aa: CASSQWTDQPQHF
CDR3nt: TGTGCCAGCAGCCAATGGACAGATCAGCCCCAGCATTTT

v_gene: TRBV5-1
j_gene: TRBJ1-4
abundance: -
d_gene: -
len: 14
CDR3aa: CASSLGRRNEKLFF
CDR3nt: TGCGCCAGCAGCTTGGGAAGGAGAAATGAAAAACTGTTTTTT

v_gene: TRBV9
j_gene: TRBJ2-5
abundance: -
d_gene: TRBD2
len: 16
CDR3aa: CASSVGASGGVETQYF
CDR3nt: TGTGCCAGCAGCGTAGGGGCTAGCGGGGGGGTGGAGACCCAGTACTTC

v_gene: TRBV5-3
j_gene: TRBJ1-5
abundance: -
d_gene: TRBD1
len: 18
CDR3aa: CARSFRDRHRIGNQPQHF
CDR3nt: TGTGCCAGAAGCTTCCGGGACAGGCATCGGATAGGGAATCAGCCCCAGCATTTT